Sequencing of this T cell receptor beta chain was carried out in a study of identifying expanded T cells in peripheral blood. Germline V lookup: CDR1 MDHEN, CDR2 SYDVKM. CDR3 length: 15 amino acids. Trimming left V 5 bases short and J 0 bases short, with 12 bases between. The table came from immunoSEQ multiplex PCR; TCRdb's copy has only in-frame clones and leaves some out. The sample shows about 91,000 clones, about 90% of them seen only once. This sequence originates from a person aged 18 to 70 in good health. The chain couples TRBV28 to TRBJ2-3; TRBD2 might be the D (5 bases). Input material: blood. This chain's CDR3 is CASSRAVSSTDTQYF. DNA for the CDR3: TGTGCCAGCAGTAGAGCGGTCTCTAGCACAGATACGCAGTATTTT.